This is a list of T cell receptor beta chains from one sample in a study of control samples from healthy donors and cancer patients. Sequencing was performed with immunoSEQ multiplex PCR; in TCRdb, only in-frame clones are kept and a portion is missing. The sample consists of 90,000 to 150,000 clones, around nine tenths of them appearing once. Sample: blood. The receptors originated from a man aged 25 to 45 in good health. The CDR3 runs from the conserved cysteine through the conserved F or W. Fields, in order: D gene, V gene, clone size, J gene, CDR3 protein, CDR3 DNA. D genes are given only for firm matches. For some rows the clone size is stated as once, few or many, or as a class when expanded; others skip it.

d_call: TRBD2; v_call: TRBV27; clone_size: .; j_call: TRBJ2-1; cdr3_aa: CASKSRGGLYNEQFF; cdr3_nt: TGTGCCAGCAAGTCCCGGGGGGGACTCTACAATGAGCAGTTCTTC
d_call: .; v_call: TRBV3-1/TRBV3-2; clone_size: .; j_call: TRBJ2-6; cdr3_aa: CASSLAGSSGANVLTF; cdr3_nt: TGTGCCAGCAGCCTCGCAGGGAGCTCTGGGGCCAACGTCCTGACTTTC
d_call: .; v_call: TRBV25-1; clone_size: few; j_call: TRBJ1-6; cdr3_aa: CASSNLLQGGGNSPLHF; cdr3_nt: TGTGCCAGCAGTAACCTCCTCCAGGGAGGGGGTAATTCACCCCTCCACTTT
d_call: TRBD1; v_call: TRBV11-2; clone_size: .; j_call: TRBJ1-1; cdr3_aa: CASSSQGGGYRAFF; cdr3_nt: TGTGCCAGCAGCTCACAGGGGGGCGGTTATAGGGCTTTCTTT
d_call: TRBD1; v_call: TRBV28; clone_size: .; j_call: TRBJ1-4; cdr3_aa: CASSPDRGFGKLFF; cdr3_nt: TGTGCCAGCAGTCCGGACAGGGGATTCGGAAAACTGTTTTTT
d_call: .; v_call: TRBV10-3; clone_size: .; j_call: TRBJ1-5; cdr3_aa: CAITVDIYQPQHF; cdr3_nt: TGTGCCATCACAGTTGACATCTATCAGCCCCAGCATTTT
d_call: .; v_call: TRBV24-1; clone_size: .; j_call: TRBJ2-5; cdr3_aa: CATSRPGATETQYF; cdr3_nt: TGTGCCACCTCGAGACCGGGAGCTACGGAGACCCAGTACTTC
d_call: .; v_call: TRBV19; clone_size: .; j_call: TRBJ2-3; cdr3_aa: CASSKQGTDTQYF; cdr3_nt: TGTGCCAGTAGTAAACAGGGCACAGATACGCAGTATTTT
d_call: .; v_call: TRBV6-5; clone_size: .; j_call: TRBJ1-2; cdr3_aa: CASTYRDGYTF; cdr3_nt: TGTGCCAGCACCTACAGGGACGGCTACACCTTC
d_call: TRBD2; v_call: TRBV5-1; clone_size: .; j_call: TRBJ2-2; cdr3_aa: CASSLQVAGGTGELFF; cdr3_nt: TGCGCCAGCAGCTTGCAAGTAGCGGGGGGCACCGGGGAGCTGTTTTTT